The next 10 T cell receptor beta chains were all read from a single sample in a study of T cell responses to AZD1222 COVID-19 vaccine listed by TCRdb under 2021. Taken with the paper, the label for time point translates to: baseline before first vaccination. Library prep was done by the immunoSEQ multiplex PCR assay. TCRdb took this table from immuneACCESS and kept in-frame rearrangements with V and J called. Such tables lack part of the clones; where checked against another copy, unresolved V genes explain under half of the gap, and the rest is unexplained. The sample table shows 100,000 to 150,000 clones, and around 87% are seen once. About 10% of the sample rests with the top ten. Source: peripheral blood, taken on day 0 of AZD1222 vaccination. The receptors here all came from an adult in good health.

This clone was detected only a few times. The rearrangement joins TRBV27 to TRBJ1-5; 9 nucleotides align to TRBD1. V lost 6 bases and J lost 1; bases outside the gene matches: 4. This CDR3 is 15 amino acids long. In germline, CDR1 is MNHEY, CDR2 SMNVEV (reference sequence). The CDR3 coding sequence is TGTGCCAGCAGCCCTGACAGGGGGAGCAATCAGCCCCAGCATTTT. It encodes CASSPDRGSNQPQHF.

This clone was detected a few times. The chain is built from TRBV27 and TRBJ1-5, with D maybe TRBD1 (5 bases). The V and J ends lost 6 bases and 7 bases respectively, with 16 bases between them. Germline assignment: CDR1 MNHEY and CDR2 SMNVEV (reference sequence). The CDR3 totals 14 residues. Here the CDR3 reads CASSPGWGNQPQHF. CDR3 nucleotides: TGTGCCAGCAGCCCTGGGTGGGGGAACCAGCCCCAGCATTTT.

This sequence joins TRBV19 and TRBJ1-1; no reliable D call. Looked up from germline, CDR1 is LNHDA and CDR2 is SQIVND (reference sequence). The CDR3 has 15 amino acids. V lost 5 bases and J 5 bases, leaving 18 bases between the germline ends. The CDR3 DNA sequence: TGTGCCAGTAGTTCGCCGACAACGTGGGAAACTGAAGCTTTCTTT. Its translation is CASSSPTTWETEAFF.

This clone was observed once. This chain connects TRBV10-1 to TRBJ2-3; possibly TRBD1 or TRBD2 for D (5 bases each). CDR3 size: 15 residues. The ends were cut back, 0 bases at V and 0 bases at J, with 7 bases in the middle. The germline V gene encodes CDR1 WNHNN and CDR2 SYGVQD (reference sequence). The CDR3 reads CASSESGRSTDTQYF. CDR3 DNA: TGCGCCAGCAGTGAGTCGGGACGGAGCACAGATACGCAGTATTTT.

Points on this clone: The sample contains more than one DNA sequence encoding this CDR3. The chain joins TRBV20-1 to TRBJ2-3; D gene uncertain. The CDR3 is 11 residues long. CDR1 is DFQATT, CDR2 SNEGSKA, per germline (reference sequence). V dropped 1 base and J dropped 6 bases, with 5 bases sitting between them. The DNA of the CDR3 is TGCAGTGCTAGAGTTACGGATACGCAGTATTTT. Protein sequence: CSARVTDTQYF.

The chain employs TRBV7-2 and TRBJ2-7; 8 nucleotides line up with TRBD2. The CDR3 runs to 13 residues. Per the germline V gene, CDR1 is SGHTA and CDR2 is FQGNSA. J was trimmed by 5 bases and V by 6 bases; bases with no gene match: 6. The chain's CDR3 is CASRAGVSNEQYF. CDR3 DNA sequence: TGTGCCAGCAGAGCGGGGGTCTCGAACGAGCAGTACTTC.

This chain uses TRBV2 with TRBJ2-1; unclear D gene. Germline V gene sequence: CDR1 SNHLY, CDR2 FYNNEI. This CDR3 is 15 amino acids long. V lost 3 bases to trimming and J lost 0 bases, with 9 bases between them. CDR3 sequence (DNA): TGTGCCAGCAGTGATAAAGATACCTCCTACAATGAGCAGTTCTTC. This gives the protein CASSDKDTSYNEQFF.

The rearrangement joins TRBV7-2 to TRBJ1-4; the D gene is possibly TRBD1 (6 bases). The CDR3 length is 13 residues. Trimming removed 7 bases from V and 6 bases from J, with 12 bases in between. Germline loops: CDR1 SGHTA, CDR2 FQGNSA. CDR3 in DNA: TGTGCCAGCAACCCTAGGGGGGATGAAAAACTGTTTTTT. Its translation is CASNPRGDEKLFF.

The J gene is TRBJ2-3, the V gene TRBV27; 7 bases line up with TRBD2. This CDR3 contains 15 residues. The ends lost 1 base at V and 2 bases at J; junction bases unmatched: 3. Germline CDR1 MNHEY, CDR2 SMNVEV (reference sequence). The CDR3 is CASSLWEGTTDTQYF. DNA of the CDR3: TGTGCCAGCAGTTTATGGGAGGGAACCACAGATACGCAGTATTTT.

The V and J genes are TRBV28 and TRBJ2-1; 12 bases are a match to TRBD2. CDR1 is MDHEN, CDR2 SYDVKM, per germline. V lost 6 bases to trimming and J lost 6 bases; unmatched junction nucleotides: 3. The CDR3 length is 14 residues. The CDR3 protein is CASSLGLAGNEQFF. CDR3 DNA sequence: TGTGCCAGCAGCCTGGGACTAGCGGGCAATGAGCAGTTCTTC.